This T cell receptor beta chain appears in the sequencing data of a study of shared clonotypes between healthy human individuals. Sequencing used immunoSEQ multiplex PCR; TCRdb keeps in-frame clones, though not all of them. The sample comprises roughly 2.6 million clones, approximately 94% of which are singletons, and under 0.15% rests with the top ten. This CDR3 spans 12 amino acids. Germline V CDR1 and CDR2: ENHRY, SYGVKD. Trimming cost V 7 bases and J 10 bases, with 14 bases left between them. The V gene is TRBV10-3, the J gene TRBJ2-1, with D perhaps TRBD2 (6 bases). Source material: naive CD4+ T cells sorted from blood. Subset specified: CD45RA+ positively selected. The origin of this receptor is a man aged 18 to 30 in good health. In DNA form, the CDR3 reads TGTGCCATCAACCCCGGAGGGAGCGAGCAGTTCTTC. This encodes CAINPGGSEQFF.